This T cell receptor beta chain comes out of a study of blood T cell repertoires in COVID-19. Study-level background: Samples of COVID-19 (acute and convalescent) were obtained from the United States, Italy and Spain. T cells, B-cell-depleted T cells, or PBMCs provided the cDNA or gDNA that served as material.

Germline V gene sequence: CDR1 SGHTA, CDR2 FQGNSA. Unmatched junction bases numbered 3, after V lost 3 bases and J lost 4 bases. This CDR3 region has 16 residues. Using immunoSEQ multiplex PCR, the repertoire was profiled, and TCRdb retains in-frame clones only, with some absent. The sample carries some 300,000 clones, around 89% recorded once. This clone appeared once. Sequenced material: peripheral blood. The chain combines TRBV7-2 with TRBJ2-5; 15 positions agree with TRBD2. This TCR derives from a woman in her 30s who had recovered from COVID-19. CDR3: CASSLAGLAGGETQYF. CDR3 bases: TGTGCCAGCAGCTTGGCGGGACTAGCGGGGGGAGAGACCCAGTACTTC.